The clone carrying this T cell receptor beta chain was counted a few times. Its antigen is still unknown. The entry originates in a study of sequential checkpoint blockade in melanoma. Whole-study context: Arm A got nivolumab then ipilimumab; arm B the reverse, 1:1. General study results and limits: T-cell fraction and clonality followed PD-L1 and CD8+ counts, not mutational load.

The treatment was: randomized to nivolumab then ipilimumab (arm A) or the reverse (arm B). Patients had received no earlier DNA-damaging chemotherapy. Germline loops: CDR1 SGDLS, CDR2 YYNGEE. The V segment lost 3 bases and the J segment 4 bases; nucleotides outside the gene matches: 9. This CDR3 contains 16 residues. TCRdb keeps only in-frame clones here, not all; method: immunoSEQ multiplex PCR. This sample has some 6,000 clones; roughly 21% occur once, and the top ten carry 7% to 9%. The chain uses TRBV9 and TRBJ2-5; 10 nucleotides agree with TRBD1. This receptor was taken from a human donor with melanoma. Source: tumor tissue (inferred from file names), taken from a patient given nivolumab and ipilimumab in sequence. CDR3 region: CASSAGTGELGETQYF. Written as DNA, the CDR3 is TGTGCCAGCAGCGCAGGGACAGGGGAGTTAGGAGAGACCCAGTACTTC.